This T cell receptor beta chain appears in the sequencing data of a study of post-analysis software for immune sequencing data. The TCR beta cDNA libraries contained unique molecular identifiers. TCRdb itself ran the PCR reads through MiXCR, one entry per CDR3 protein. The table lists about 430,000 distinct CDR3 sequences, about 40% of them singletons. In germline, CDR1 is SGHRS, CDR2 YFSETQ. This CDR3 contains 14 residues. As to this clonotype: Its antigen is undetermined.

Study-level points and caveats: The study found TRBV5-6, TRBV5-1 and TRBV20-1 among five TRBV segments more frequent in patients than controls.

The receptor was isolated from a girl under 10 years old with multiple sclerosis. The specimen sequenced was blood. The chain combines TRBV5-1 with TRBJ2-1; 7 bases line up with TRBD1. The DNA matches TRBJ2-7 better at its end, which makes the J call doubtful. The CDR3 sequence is CASSLETGTNEQYF. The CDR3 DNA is TGCGCCAGCAGCTTGGAGACAGGGACCAATGAGCAGTACTTC.